This T cell receptor beta chain derives from a study of naive and memory T cell subsets. An oligonucleotide containing a UMI was ligated to the 3' end of TCR cDNA. This clonotype has only a few counts. Ligated cDNA underwent four rounds of PCR with nested alpha and beta constant region primers and SP2. TCRdb re-called the UMI-ligation and nested PCR reads through MiXCR, storing one row per CDR3 protein. The table lists about 26,000 distinct CDR3 sequences, under 6.5% of them singletons. The V gene's germline CDR1 is MNHEY and CDR2 SMNVEV (reference sequence). The CDR3 is 15 amino acids. V was clipped by 6 bases and J by 7 bases; unmatched bases: 11.

This clonotype was sampled from an adult in good health. Material for sequencing was blood. The gene calls are TRBV27 and TRBJ2-3; 9 nucleotides agree with TRBD2. The DNA for the CDR3 is TGTGCCAGCAGCAAAAGGGCGGGAGGGCCTAATACGCAGTATTTT. Protein: CASSKRAGGPNTQYF.